Listed below are T cell receptor beta chains from one sample, sequenced in a study of cytomegalovirus exposure and HLA in healthy donors. Sequenced by immunoSEQ multiplex PCR; TCRdb stores in-frame clones only, minus some. The data show about 160,000 clones, with around 84% seen just once and roughly 2.2% held by the top ten. Sample: PBMCs. Every receptor here comes from a man aged 18 to 29 in good health and CMV-seropositive. Both conserved end residues are part of each CDR3. D genes are given only for firm matches. Only part of the rows carry a size: once, few, many, or a class if the clone is expanded.

v_call	d_call	clone_size	j_call	cdr3_nt	cdr3_aa
TRBV4-1	NA	NA	TRBJ1-2	TGCGCCAGCAGCCAAGAAGTGTCAGGGAACTATGGCTACACCTTC	CASSQEVSGNYGYTF
TRBV11-3	TRBD2	NA	TRBJ2-1	TGTGCCAGCAGCCCAAATCCACTAGCGGGGGGTATCTACAATGAGCAGTTCTTC	CASSPNPLAGGIYNEQFF
TRBV2	NA	NA	TRBJ2-7	TGCGCCCTAACAACCCAGGCCTACGAGCAGTACTTC	CALTTQAYEQYF
TRBV10-3	NA	few	TRBJ1-1	TGTGCCATCAGTGACTACGGGAACACTGAAGCTTTCTTT	CAISDYGNTEAFF
TRBV5-1	TRBD2	once	TRBJ2-3	TGCGCCAGCAGCTTGGGCGTAGCGGGGGCGAGCACAGATACGCAGTATTTT	CASSLGVAGASTDTQYF
TRBV15	NA	NA	TRBJ1-6	TGTGCCACCAGCAGAGGCGACTGGACCTATAATTCACCCCTCCACTTT	CATSRGDWTYNSPLHF
TRBV30	TRBD1	NA	TRBJ2-3	TGTGCCTGGTTCGACAGGGAACTCACAGATACGCAGTATTTT	CAWFDRELTDTQYF
TRBV13	TRBD1	NA	TRBJ1-5	TGTGCCAGCAGCTTGAGACAGGGGTCTAATCAGCCCCAGCATTTT	CASSLRQGSNQPQHF
TRBV2	TRBD2	NA	TRBJ2-7	TGTGCCAGCAGTGAAGCCGGGCGGGGGGGCTACGAGCAGTACTTC	CASSEAGRGGYEQYF
TRBV9	TRBD2	NA	TRBJ2-3	TGTGCCAGCAGCGCAGAAGGTAGCGGGGAGAGAGATACGCAGTATTTT	CASSAEGSGERDTQYF
TRBV7-7	TRBD1	NA	TRBJ2-1	TGTGCTAGCAGCGCCCGGACAGGGGGCGTGGATGAGCAGTTCTTC	CASSARTGGVDEQFF
TRBV19	NA	NA	TRBJ1-3	TGTGCCAGTAGTACCAGGGGATCCGGAAACACCATATATTTT	CASSTRGSGNTIYF
TRBV18	NA	NA	TRBJ2-3	TGTGCCAGCTCACTTGGACTGCATAGCACAGATACGCAGTATTTT	CASSLGLHSTDTQYF
TRBV9	NA	NA	TRBJ2-6	TGTGCCAGCAGCAGAGGGGGTGTTGAGACCGTCCTGACTTTC	CASSRGGVETVLTF
TRBV2	NA	NA	TRBJ2-3	TGTGCCAGCAGTGGGGAGAGCACAGATACGCAGTATTTT	CASSGESTDTQYF
TRBV6-5	NA	once	TRBJ1-5	TGTGCCAGCAGTTCCACCAGCAGGGTCGATCAGCCCCAGCATTTT	CASSSTSRVDQPQHF
TRBV11-3	NA	NA	TRBJ2-4	TGTGCCAGCAGCCTGCCGGCGGGGAATCTAGCCAAAAACATTCAGTACTTC	CASSLPAGNLAKNIQYF
TRBV7-8	NA	NA	TRBJ2-7	TGTGCCAGCAGCCCTCGGCGGGGTGAAGCGGTATCCTACGAGCAGTACTTC	CASSPRRGEAVSYEQYF
TRBV6-5	TRBD1	once	TRBJ2-5	TGTGCCAGCAGTTATGGGGGGGGACAGGGGAGGAAGACCCAGTACTTC	CASSYGGGQGRKTQYF
TRBV7-8	NA	NA	TRBJ1-2	TGTGCCAGCAGTCAGAGGGAGGGTAGCTATGGCTACACCTTC	CASSQREGSYGYTF
TRBV7-4	NA	NA	TRBJ1-5	TGTGCCAGCAGCTTAGGGGCCCGGCAAGGGGTCGACCAGCCCCAGCATTTT	CASSLGARQGVDQPQHF
TRBV6-1	TRBD1	few	TRBJ1-1	TGTGCCAGCAGTGAACTCCCCAGGACAGGATTCCACACTGAAGCTTTCTTT	CASSELPRTGFHTEAFF
TRBV5-1	TRBD1	NA	TRBJ2-7	TGCGCCAGCAGCTTCCGGGACAGAGCGACCGAGCAGTACTTC	CASSFRDRATEQYF
TRBV5-1	NA	NA	TRBJ2-5	TGCGCCAGCAGCTTGACAGGAGTGGAGACCCAGTACTTC	CASSLTGVETQYF
TRBV6-4	NA	NA	TRBJ1-5	TGTGCCAGCAGGGCAGGGGGCAATCAGCCCCAGCATTTT	CASRAGGNQPQHF
TRBV11-2	TRBD1	NA	TRBJ1-2	TGTGCCAGCAGCTTGGGACAGGGCGACTATGGCTACACCTTC	CASSLGQGDYGYTF
TRBV9	TRBD1	once	TRBJ2-7	TGTGCCAGCAGTGACAATCCGGACAGGGGGTCCTACGAGCAGTACTTC	CASSDNPDRGSYEQYF
TRBV7-7	TRBD1	NA	TRBJ2-1	TGTGCCAGCAGCGACGGGACAGACTCCTACAATGAGCAGTTCTTC	CASSDGTDSYNEQFF
TRBV19	TRBD1	NA	TRBJ2-2	TGTGCCAGTAGTCGGACAGGGATAGACACCGGGGAGCTGTTTTTT	CASSRTGIDTGELFF
TRBV4-1	NA	NA	TRBJ2-2	TGCGCCAGCAGCCGGACCCCAGGGTTCACCGGGGAGCTGTTTTTT	CASSRTPGFTGELFF
TRBV2	NA	once	TRBJ2-2	TGTGCCAGCAGGCGCGGAGCAACCGGGGAGCTGTTTTTT	CASRRGATGELFF
TRBV5-4	NA	NA	TRBJ2-3	TGTGCCAGCAGCTTGCAGGGCGCTGTAGATACGCAGTATTTT	CASSLQGAVDTQYF
TRBV5-4	NA	NA	TRBJ1-1	TGTGCCAGCAGCTTGGGTAGGAGGGGCATAAACACTGAAGCTTTCTTT	CASSLGRRGINTEAFF
TRBV5-6	NA	NA	TRBJ1-2	TGTGCCAGCAGCTCGTGGGAACAGGGCTACTATGGCTACACCTTC	CASSSWEQGYYGYTF
TRBV5-4	NA	NA	TRBJ1-6	TGTGCCAGTAGCTTGGCAGGGGTCTCCTATAATTCACCCCTCCACTTT	CASSLAGVSYNSPLHF
TRBV7-2	NA	NA	TRBJ1-2	TGTGCCAGCAGCTTAGATGGACAGTTCTATGGCTACACCTTC	CASSLDGQFYGYTF
TRBV6-1	NA	NA	TRBJ2-1	TGTGCCAGCAGCAGGCCAGGGGAAAATGAGCAGTTCTTC	CASSRPGENEQFF
TRBV6-4	NA	NA	TRBJ1-3	TGTGCCAGCATCGAAAGACAGGCTATCTCTGGAAACACCATATATTTT	CASIERQAISGNTIYF
TRBV6-4	TRBD1	NA	TRBJ2-3	TGTGCCAGCAGTGAGGGACAGGGAAGCGATACGCAGTATTTT	CASSEGQGSDTQYF
TRBV19	NA	NA	TRBJ1-1	TGTGCCAGTAGTTGGGGCACCGCTGAAGCTTTCTTT	CASSWGTAEAFF
TRBV5-4	TRBD2	few	TRBJ2-1	TGTGCCAGCAGCTTGGTTGGTCGCGGGGGGACCGACAATGAGCAGTTCTTC	CASSLVGRGGTDNEQFF
TRBV7-9	NA	NA	TRBJ1-2	TGTGCCAGCAGCTTATCGTCCCTCTATGGCTACACCTTC	CASSLSSLYGYTF